This entry lists 10 T cell receptor beta chains sequenced from one sample in a study of cytomegalovirus exposure and HLA in healthy donors. PCR amplification relied on 60 Vbeta primers (plus 13 Jbeta primers). The protocol was immunoSEQ multiplex PCR, while the TCRdb copy is restricted to in-frame clones and leaves out a portion. The data show about 100,000 clones, roughly 71% seen once. The sequenced sample was PBMCs. These receptors came from a middle-aged man in good health and CMV-seropositive.

V and J are TRBV4-3 and TRBJ2-7, with D uncertain. V shed 0 bases and J shed 4 bases, with 7 bases lying between them. CDR1 and CDR2 from the germline V gene are LGHNA and YSLEER. The CDR3 sequence is 13 residues long. Here the CDR3 reads CASSQDRQYEQYF. The CDR3 DNA reads TGCGCCAGCAGCCAAGATCGCCAGTACGAGCAGTACTTC.

J is TRBJ1-5 and V is TRBV21-1; TRBD1, the D gene given by the table, was not confirmed from the DNA. TRBV21-1 is annotated as a pseudogene. There are 15 residues in the CDR3. This chain's CDR3 is CASSKGTGANQPQHF. CDR3 sequence (DNA): TGTGCCAGCAGCAAGGGGACAGGGGCTAATCAGCCCCAGCATTTT.

This clone was found a few times. The genes are TRBV7-2 and TRBJ2-5, with 10 positions matching TRBD1. Gene TRBJ2-7 matches the end of the DNA better, so the J call may be wrong. The CDR3 contains 12 residues. The germline V gene encodes CDR1 SGHTA and CDR2 FQGNSA. The CDR3 loop is CASSRDRGEQYF. CDR3 DNA sequence: TGTGCCAGCAGCAGGGACAGGGGCGAGCAGTACTTC.

This chain links TRBV5-1 with TRBJ2-2, with D uncertain. This CDR3 spans 14 amino acids. The germline V and J ends were trimmed by 0 bases and 1 base, with 4 bases remaining between them. CDR1 is SGHRS, CDR2 YFSETQ, per germline. The CDR3 DNA follows: TGCGCCAGCAGCTTGGGACAGAACACCGGGGAGCTGTTTTTT. Protein: CASSLGQNTGELFF.

This chain links TRBV11-2 with TRBJ2-1; TRBD2 matches 7 bases. The junction had 5 bases not matched to a gene; V was cut back by 6 bases and J by 3 bases. CDR3 length: 14 amino acids. Germline V gene data show CDR1 as SGHAT and CDR2 as FQNNGV. The CDR3 sequence is CASSVGGGYNEQFF. CDR3 in DNA: TGTGCCAGCAGTGTGGGCGGGGGCTACAATGAGCAGTTCTTC. Together with reference TRBV11-2 and TRBJ2-1, the CDR3 gives the full variable domain: EAGVAQSPRYKIIEKRQSVAFWCNPISGHATLYWYQQILGQGPKLLIQFQNNGVVDDSQLPKDRFSAERLKGVDSTLKIQPAKLEDSAVYLCASSVGGGYNEQFFGPGTRLTVL.

The chain is built from TRBV2 and TRBJ2-6; 12 bases align to TRBD1. CDR1 is SNHLY and CDR2 is FYNNEI in the germline V gene. V was pared by 11 bases and J by 3 bases, with 8 bases of the junction left unmatched. The CDR3 runs to 16 residues. CDR3 in DNA: TGTGCCTACATCGGGACAGGGGGCGTTGGGGCCAACGTCCTGACTTTC. It encodes CAYIGTGGVGANVLTF.

The chain uses TRBV29-1 and TRBJ2-1; 12 positions agree with TRBD2. Germline V CDR1 and CDR2: SQVTM, ANQGSEA. J was trimmed by 7 bases and V by 7 bases; bases with no gene match: 5. This CDR3 comprises 13 residues. The CDR3 DNA is TGCAGCGGTGGACTAGCGGGAAGGAATGAGCAGTTCTTC. Protein: CSGGLAGRNEQFF.

The chain carries TRBV7-9 and TRBJ2-3, with 14 nucleotides matching TRBD2. Trimming at V came to 4 bases and at J to 6 bases, leaving 6 bases not matched to a gene. The CDR3 length is 16 residues. The germline CDR1 and CDR2 sequences are SEHNR and FQNEAQ (reference sequence). The CDR3 DNA reads TGTGCCAGCAGCTCCGGGACTAGCGGGAGTCGGGATACGCAGTATTTT. Its protein product is CASSSGTSGSRDTQYF. The full variable domain, completed using reference TRBV7-9 and TRBJ2-3, is DTGVSQNPRHKITKRGQNVTFRCDPISEHNRLYWYRQTLGQGPEFLTYFQNEAQLEKSRLLSDRFSAERPKGSFSTLEIQRTEQGDSAMYLCASSSGTSGSRDTQYFGPGTRLTVL.

This clone showed up just a few times. This chain links TRBV30 with TRBJ2-7; the D gene is possibly TRBD1 (7 bases). CDR1 and CDR2 from the germline V gene are GTSNPN and SVGIG (reference sequence). The CDR3 spans 14 residues. V lost 2 bases and J lost 7, with 18 bases in between. The CDR3 DNA reads as TGTGCCTGGAGTCGCGACAGGGAGGTTGAGGAGCAGTACTTC. Translated, it gives CAWSRDREVEEQYF.

The chain recombines TRBV6-6 with TRBJ2-7; 14 positions agree with TRBD2. CDR3 size: 14 residues. Losses at the gene ends were 6 bases for V and 5 bases for J; bases not matched to a gene: 3. The V gene's germline CDR1 is MNHNY and CDR2 SVGAGI (reference sequence). The DNA for the CDR3 is TGTGCCAGCAGGGGGACTAGCGGGAGCAACGAGCAGTACTTC. As protein: CASRGTSGSNEQYF.